Listed here are 29 T cell receptor beta chains from one sample, sequenced in a study of brain metastases from non-small cell lung cancer. Assay: immunoSEQ multiplex PCR; the TCRdb copy retains only in-frame clones and omits some. The sample carries 1,200 or so clones, 90% recorded once. Sequenced sample: primary lung tumor tissue. The receptors here all came from a donor aged 40 or older with non-small cell lung cancer.

This chain joins TRBV5-4 and TRBJ2-7; 7 positions agree with TRBD2. V was pared by 0 bases and J by 6 bases, with 12 bases of the junction left unmatched. This CDR3 is 16 amino acids long. Germline V gives CDR1 SGHNT, CDR2 YYREEE (reference sequence). CDR3 nucleotide sequence: TGTGCCAGCAGCTTGGGATCGGGGGGATACTCGAGCGAGCAGTACTTC. This gives the protein CASSLGSGGYSSEQYF.

This chain links TRBV18 with TRBJ2-3, with unresolved D. Deletions cut 3 bases from V and 0 bases from J, with 10 bases between. CDR1 KGHSH and CDR2 LQKENI come from the germline V gene. The CDR3 has 15 residues. The CDR3 nucleotides read TGTGCCAGCTCACCTTCGACCCGAAGCACAGATACGCAGTATTTT. Translation: CASSPSTRSTDTQYF. Full variable domain (missing parts from reference TRBV18 and TRBJ2-3): NAGVMQNPRHLVRRRGQEARLRCSPMKGHSHVYWYRQLPEEGLKFMVYLQKENIIDESGMPKERFSAEFPKEGPSILRIQQVVRGDSAAYFCASSPSTRSTDTQYFGPGTRLTVL.

The chain carries TRBV3-1 (or the pseudogene TRBV3-2) and TRBJ2-3; D remains unclear. With 0 bases removed from V and 7 bases from J, the gap between germline ends came to 14 bases. CDR1 is LGHDT, CDR2 YNNKEL, per germline (reference sequence). This CDR3 contains 15 residues. The CDR3 region is CASSQEGGYGNTQYF. CDR3 in DNA: TGTGCCAGCAGCCAAGAGGGCGGCTATGGAAATACGCAGTATTTT.

DNA for the CDR3: TGTGCCAGCAGTCGAAAAGCGGGGTCGCATACGCAGTATTTT. Translated, it gives CASSRKAGSHTQYF. This chain links TRBV6-5 with TRBJ2-3; 7 nucleotides line up with TRBD2. The junction had 9 bases not matched to a gene; V was cut back by 5 bases and J by 7 bases. CDR3 length: 14 amino acids. Per the germline V gene, CDR1 is MNHEY and CDR2 is SVGAGI.

For this clone: The sample has other DNA sequences that encode this CDR3 too. The chain recombines TRBV3-1 (or the pseudogene TRBV3-2) with TRBJ2-7, with D maybe TRBD2 (6 bases). The V gene lost 8 bases and the J gene lost 0 bases, with 14 bases spanning the gap. Germline V gives CDR1 LGHDT, CDR2 YNNKEL (reference sequence). CDR3 size: 14 residues. DNA of the CDR3: TGTGCCAGCGCGTCTCGGACTAACTCCTACGAGCAGTACTTC. This encodes CASASRTNSYEQYF.

This clone was seen a single time. The chain carries TRBV21-1 and TRBJ2-1. TRBV21-1 represents a pseudogene. The CDR3 length is 15 residues. CDR3 loop: CASSKYEGTYNEQFF. The CDR3 region has the DNA TGTGCCAGCAGCAAATACGAGGGGACCTACAATGAGCAGTTCTTC.

The V gene is TRBV5-4, the J gene TRBJ1-2; a weak D match, TRBD1 (5 bases). In germline, CDR1 is SGHNT, CDR2 YYREEE (reference sequence). With 5 bases removed from V and 5 bases from J, the gap between germline ends came to 10 bases. The CDR3 covers 12 residues. Here the CDR3 DNA reads TGTGCCAGCAGTCCGCGGGGGTATGGCTACACCTTC. This encodes CASSPRGYGYTF.

The chain is built from TRBV7-9 and TRBJ1-5; 10 nucleotides match TRBD1. J gave up 1 base and V 4 bases, and 7 bases lay outside the gene matches. This CDR3 has 17 amino acids. Germline V CDR1 and CDR2: SEHNR, FQNEAQ (reference sequence). The chain's CDR3 is CASSSGQGPFSNQPQHF. The CDR3 nucleotides are TGTGCCAGCAGCTCGGGACAGGGGCCCTTCAGCAATCAGCCCCAGCATTTT.

The rearrangement uses TRBV4-1 and TRBJ1-6, with no clear D. CDR3 length equals 13 residues. The germline V and J ends were trimmed by 1 base and 8 bases, with 6 bases remaining between them. Germline CDR1 reads MGHRA; CDR2 reads YSYEKL. CDR3 loop: CASSQGYDSPLHF. The CDR3, as DNA: TGCGCCAGCAGCCAAGGTTATGATTCACCCCTCCACTTT.

V and J are TRBV5-5 and TRBJ2-5; D is tentatively TRBD1 or TRBD2 (5 bases each). Germline CDR1 is SGHKS and CDR2 is YYEKEE (reference sequence). The CDR3 is made up of 13 amino acids. V gave up 0 bases and J gave up 5 bases, with 8 bases separating them. CDR3 DNA: TGTGCCAGCAGCTTGGGGGGCGGGGAGACCCAGTACTTC. It translates to CASSLGGGETQYF.

This clone was seen only once. The V and J genes are TRBV9 and TRBJ2-3; tentatively, D is TRBD2 (6 bases). Trimming took 4 bases from V and 2 from J, leaving 17 bases between them. The length of the CDR3 is 16 residues. Germline CDR1 SGDLS, CDR2 YYNGEE. CDR3 bases: TGTGCCAGCAGCCTCCTAGGGTGGGGGGACACAGATACGCAGTATTTT. This translates into CASSLLGWGDTDTQYF. The complete variable domain, with remaining parts taken from reference TRBV9 and TRBJ2-3, reads DSGVTQTPKHLITATGQRVTLRCSPRSGDLSVYWYQQSLDQGLQFLIQYYNGEERAKGNILERFSAQQFPDLHSELNLSSLELGDSALYFCASSLLGWGDTDTQYFGPGTRLTVL.

The chain links TRBV5-1 to TRBJ2-7; the match to TRBD1 covers 8 bases. In germline, CDR1 is SGHRS, CDR2 YFSETQ. V lost 2 bases to trimming and J lost 7 bases; unmatched junction nucleotides: 5. This CDR3 comprises 13 residues. CDR3 in DNA: TGCGCCAGCAGCTTTAGACAGGGGAGAGAGCAGTACTTC. Its translation is CASSFRQGREQYF.

The genes are TRBV10-3 and TRBJ2-7; maybe TRBD2 (6 bases). Trimming stripped 5 bases from V and 6 bases from J, with 14 bases between. The germline CDR1 and CDR2 sequences are ENHRY and SYGVKD. The CDR3 extends over 13 amino acids. CDR3 DNA: TGTGCCATCAGTCTTAGCGGTCCTGGCGAGCAGTACTTC. Translating it yields CAISLSGPGEQYF.

The rearrangement joins TRBV3-1 (or the pseudogene TRBV3-2) to TRBJ2-1; 12 nucleotides line up with TRBD2. The CDR3 consists of 15 residues. Germline V gene lookup returns CDR1 LGHDT and CDR2 YNNKEL (reference sequence). The V and J ends lost 5 bases and 5 bases, in that order; junction bases with no gene match: 4. Written as DNA, the CDR3 is TGTGCCAGCAGCTCCCGACTAGCGGGGGACAATGAGCAGTTCTTC. Translated, it gives CASSSRLAGDNEQFF.

V is TRBV5-1 and J is TRBJ2-7; a possible D gene is TRBD1 (6 bases). The germline V gene encodes CDR1 SGHRS and CDR2 YFSETQ. Trimming removed 3 bases from V and 0 bases from J, with 10 bases in between. The CDR3 is 14 residues long. In DNA, the CDR3 is TGCGCCAGCAGCTCTGGACAGAGCTCCTACGAGCAGTACTTC. Protein: CASSSGQSSYEQYF.

This clone has just one count. V and J are TRBV12-3 or TRBV12-4 and TRBJ2-7; D remains ambiguous. V was pared by 4 bases and J by 7 bases, with 11 bases between. The CDR3 consists of 12 residues. The CDR3 coding sequence is TGTGCCAGCAGTTCCCGGGTGAAAGAGCAGTACTTC. Encoded protein: CASSSRVKEQYF.

The chain uses TRBV19 and TRBJ1-5, with a weak D call TRBD1 (5 bases). The CDR3 runs 13 residues. Germline assignment: CDR1 LNHDA and CDR2 SQIVND (reference sequence). V shed 6 bases and J shed 11 bases, with 17 bases lying between them. CDR3 bases: TGTGCCAGTAGCCGGGACGGTGCCGCGTCCCAGCATTTT. This gives the protein CASSRDGAASQHF.

For this clone: This same CDR3 is encoded by further DNA sequences in the sample. The chain recombines TRBV7-9 with TRBJ2-1; 11 bases fit TRBD1. Germline values: CDR1 SEHNR, CDR2 FQNEAQ (reference sequence). The CDR3 contains 15 residues. The junction had 8 bases not matched to a gene; V was cut back by 6 bases and J by 7 bases. The CDR3 DNA reads TGTGCCAGCAGTCAAGGACAGGGGGCGGATAATGAGCAGTTCTTC. Residues: CASSQGQGADNEQFF.

This clone was seen a single time. In DNA form, the CDR3 reads TGCGCCAGCAGCTTGGAAACCATAGATACGCAGTATTTT. This encodes CASSLETIDTQYF. This chain links TRBV5-1 with TRBJ2-3; D unclear. This CDR3 is built from 13 residues. Trimming left V 0 bases short and J 5 bases short, with 7 bases between. CDR1 is SGHRS and CDR2 is YFSETQ in the germline V gene.

The V and J genes are TRBV6-2 or TRBV6-3 and TRBJ2-1; D is uncertain. The CDR3 has 15 amino acids. Germline V CDR1 and CDR2: MNHEY, SVGEGT. Trimming shortened V by 4 bases and J by 0 bases, and 10 bases separated the two germline ends. The CDR3 DNA sequence: TGTGCCAGCAGTTTTGTTTTGAGCTCCTACAATGAGCAGTTCTTC. This gives the protein CASSFVLSSYNEQFF.

A word on this clone: Other DNA sequences in the same sample also yield this CDR3. The chain recombines TRBV30 with TRBJ2-7; TRBD1 aligns across 12 bases. V shed 2 bases and J 6 bases; nucleotides not matched to a gene: 8. Germline CDR1 is GTSNPN and CDR2 is SVGIG (reference sequence). The CDR3 is made up of 15 amino acids. CDR3 sequence: CAWSQRGTGGFEQYF. DNA for the CDR3: TGTGCCTGGAGTCAGAGGGGGACAGGGGGCTTCGAGCAGTACTTC.

Comment on this clone: With a much larger clone just one base away, this may be a read error. The sample holds other DNA sequences that translate to the same CDR3. The gene calls are TRBV21-1 and TRBJ2-7; the table assigns TRBD1, which was not confirmed against the DNA. TRBV21-1 is annotated as a pseudogene. The length of the CDR3 is 15 residues. In DNA form, the CDR3 reads TGTGCCAGCAGCGCCCGGGACAGGGGAACCTACGAGCAATACTTC. This sequence encodes CASSARDRGTYEQYF.

The rearrangement links TRBV28 to TRBJ1-5; D not resolved. Trimming shortened V by 7 bases and J by 7 bases, and 17 bases separated the two germline ends. The CDR3 loop spans 14 amino acids. CDR1 is MDHEN and CDR2 is SYDVKM in the germline V gene. CDR3 bases: TGTGCCAGCACCTCGGCCGGATTACGACAGCCCCAGCATTTT. Translated, it gives CASTSAGLRQPQHF. Drawing the rest from reference TRBV28 and TRBJ1-5, the complete variable domain is DVKVTQSSRYLVKRTGEKVFLECVQDMDHENMFWYRQDPGLGLRLIYFSYDVKMKEKGDIPEGYSVSREKKERFSLILESASTNQTSMYLCASTSAGLRQPQHFGDGTRLSIL.

The DNA of the CDR3 is TGTGCCAGCTCACCGGTCACCGGGGCCACTGAAGCTTTCTTT. It encodes CASSPVTGATEAFF. The rearrangement joins TRBV18 to TRBJ1-1; possible D gene TRBD1, 5 bases. Germline loops: CDR1 KGHSH, CDR2 LQKENI. With 3 bases removed from V and 4 bases from J, the gap between germline ends came to 12 bases. The CDR3 sequence is 14 residues long.

In the case of this clone: One end of the junction is discordant with germline, which a read error may explain. This chain's CDR3 is CASLAGGPHNEQFF. CDR3 nucleotides: TGTGCCAGTCTAGCGGGGGGGCCCCACAATGAACAGTTCTTC. The rearrangement uses TRBV2 and TRBJ2-1; the match to TRBD2 covers 12 bases. In germline, CDR1 is SNHLY, CDR2 FYNNEI. CDR3 length: 14 residues.

The CDR3 region is CASSREVANYGYTF. DNA of the CDR3: TGCGCCAGCAGCCGCGAGGTTGCTAACTATGGCTACACCTTC. The V call is TRBV4-1, the J call TRBJ1-2; no reliable D call. This CDR3 spans 14 amino acids. The V end was cut by 4 bases, the J end by 0 bases, with 9 bases between. Germline CDR1 and CDR2: MGHRA and YSYEKL.

The genes are TRBV6-5 and TRBJ2-3; TRBD1 matches 7 bases. Germline CDR1 and CDR2: MNHEY and SVGAGI. V lost 6 bases and J lost 4; bases outside the gene matches: 4. CDR3 length: 13 residues. In DNA form, the CDR3 reads TGTGCCAGCAGGGACGGACAGGCAGATACGCAGTATTTT. Its protein product is CASRDGQADTQYF.

The chain carries TRBV6-5 and TRBJ1-2; maybe TRBD1 (5 bases). V lost 4 bases and J lost 2, with 14 bases in between. This CDR3 region has 15 residues. Germline CDR1 MNHEY, CDR2 SVGAGI. The CDR3 coding sequence is TGTGCCAGCAGTTTCTCTGTGCGGGGGAACTATGGCTACACCTTC. This codes for CASSFSVRGNYGYTF.

V is TRBV11-2 and J is TRBJ2-2; D remains unclear. The CDR3 is 14 residues long. The V and J ends lost 0 bases and 1 base respectively, with 3 bases between them. CDR1 is SGHAT, CDR2 FQNNGV, per germline. As DNA, the CDR3 is TGTGCCAGCAGCTTAGATATGAACACCGGGGAGCTGTTTTTT. Its protein product is CASSLDMNTGELFF. Full variable domain (outside the CDR3, taken from reference TRBV11-2 and TRBJ2-2): EAGVAQSPRYKIIEKRQSVAFWCNPISGHATLYWYQQILGQGPKLLIQFQNNGVVDDSQLPKDRFSAERLKGVDSTLKIQPAKLEDSAVYLCASSLDMNTGELFFGEGSRLTVL.